The 19 T cell receptor beta chains below all came from one sample that was sequenced in a study of chemoradiotherapy in HPV16-positive cancers. The method was immunoSEQ multiplex PCR; TCRdb's version includes in-frame clones alone and lacks a portion of them. This table has 40,000 to 65,000 clones, 90% appearing once. Material: blood, obtained from a patient who underwent chemoradiotherapy. The receptors derive from a human donor with HPV-associated anogenital cancer.

The J gene is TRBJ1-1, the V gene TRBV12-5; no clear D gene. CDR3 size: 13 residues. Trimming stripped 3 bases from V and 1 base from J, with 6 bases between. CDR1 and CDR2 (germline): LGHNT, FRNRAP. The chain's CDR3 is CASGLGENTEAFF. CDR3 sequence (DNA): TGTGCTAGTGGTTTAGGAGAGAACACTGAAGCTTTCTTT.

This clone is termed medium-sized. The chain has TRBV30 and TRBJ1-5; D unclear. In germline, CDR1 is GTSNPN, CDR2 SVGIG (reference sequence). CDR3 length: 14 residues. Trimming pared 2 bases from V and 4 bases from J, leaving 12 bases between. CDR3 in DNA: TGTGCCTGGAGTCCAGGTCCACGAAATCAGCCCCAGCATTTT. Protein sequence: CAWSPGPRNQPQHF.

The rearrangement joins TRBV12-5 to TRBJ1-1, with unresolved D. The CDR3 sequence is 17 residues long. Trimming stripped 0 bases from V and 3 bases from J, with 17 bases between. The germline V gene encodes CDR1 LGHNT and CDR2 FRNRAP. Here the CDR3 reads CASGLVFLTRTDTEAFF. The CDR3, as DNA: TGTGCTAGTGGTTTGGTATTTCTGACACGGACCGACACTGAAGCTTTCTTT.

V gene TRBV2 combines with J gene TRBJ2-5; no clear D. The CDR3 extends over 12 amino acids. Germline values: CDR1 SNHLY, CDR2 FYNNEI. Trimming took 6 bases from V and 4 from J, leaving 9 bases between them. In DNA, the CDR3 is TGTGCCAGCAGGTTGCAGGCAGAGACCCAGTACTTC. Amino acid sequence: CASRLQAETQYF. Full variable domain (remainder filled in from reference TRBV2 and TRBJ2-5): EPEVTQTPSHQVTQMGQEVILRCVPISNHLYFYWYRQILGQKVEFLVSFYNNEISEKSEIFDDQFSVERPDGSNFTLKIRSTKLEDSAMYFCASRLQAETQYFGPGTRLLVL.

The V call is TRBV9, the J call TRBJ2-3, with 9 bases lining up with TRBD2. Germline loops: CDR1 SGDLS, CDR2 YYNGEE. Trimming took 0 bases from V and 0 from J; bases not matched to a gene: 5. CDR3 length equals 17 residues. This CDR3 reads CASSVGSSGVSTDTQYF. CDR3 DNA: TGTGCCAGCAGCGTAGGCTCTAGCGGGGTAAGCACAGATACGCAGTATTTT.

The V gene is TRBV6-4, the J gene TRBJ1-1; D is uncertain. Trimming left V 6 bases short and J 4 bases short, with 6 bases between. Germline loops: CDR1 MRHNA, CDR2 SNTAGT. The CDR3 loop spans 11 amino acids. CDR3 nucleotide sequence: TGTGCCAGCAGGGGGTTCACTGAAGCTTTCTTT. Protein: CASRGFTEAFF.

The rearrangement links TRBV30 to TRBJ1-4; TRBD1 agrees at 8 bases. Germline V gene lookup returns CDR1 GTSNPN and CDR2 SVGIG (reference sequence). Germline trimming cut 0 bases from V and 8 bases from J; bases unmatched to any gene: 11. The CDR3 covers 16 residues. CDR3 region: CAWSVYRGGLQEKLFF. CDR3 in DNA: TGTGCCTGGAGTGTATACAGGGGGGGCCTTCAGGAAAAACTGTTTTTT.

The genes are TRBV27 and TRBJ2-7; no clear D gene. V lost 4 bases and J 1 base, leaving 11 bases between the germline ends. The CDR3 is 14 residues long. Germline assignment: CDR1 MNHEY and CDR2 SMNVEV (reference sequence). The CDR3 sequence: CASSSAPESYEQYF. The CDR3 DNA reads as TGTGCCAGCAGTTCCGCCCCGGAATCCTACGAGCAGTACTTC.

The V and J genes are TRBV7-6 and TRBJ2-5; perhaps TRBD1 as D (6 bases). Trimming pared 2 bases from V and 1 base from J, leaving 14 bases between. The CDR3 consists of 16 residues. CDR1 SGHVS and CDR2 FNYEAQ come from the germline V gene. The CDR3 DNA follows: TGTGCCAGCAGCTTAATGGACAGTCCCACCCAAGAGACCCAGTACTTC. Its translation: CASSLMDSPTQETQYF.

This rearrangement joins TRBV18 to TRBJ1-2; tentative D call: TRBD1 (5 bases). Germline CDR1 is KGHSH and CDR2 is LQKENI. The CDR3 runs to 16 residues. Trimming stripped 1 base from V and 7 bases from J, with 19 bases between. As DNA, the CDR3 is TGTGCCAGCTCACCACAGTCCGGGACCGCCTTCGCTGGCTACACCTTC. The encoded protein is CASSPQSGTAFAGYTF.

The chain is built from TRBV5-1 and TRBJ2-1; 12 bases are a match to TRBD2. Per germline, CDR1 SGHRS and CDR2 YFSETQ. Losses at the gene ends were 0 bases for V and 4 bases for J; bases not matched to a gene: 2. There are 16 residues in the CDR3. CDR3 residues: CASSLGGLAGYNEQFF. CDR3 coding DNA: TGCGCCAGCAGCTTGGGAGGACTAGCGGGGTACAATGAGCAGTTCTTC.

V and J are TRBV5-4 and TRBJ1-5, with 7 positions matching TRBD1. With 5 bases clipped from V and 5 bases from J, the junction kept 4 bases outside the gene matches. CDR3 length equals 13 residues. Per germline, CDR1 SGHNT and CDR2 YYREEE (reference sequence). This CDR3 is CASRRDRDQPQHF. For the CDR3, the DNA is TGTGCCAGCAGACGCGACAGGGATCAGCCCCAGCATTTT.

V and J are TRBV9 and TRBJ2-3; 11 nucleotides match TRBD2. The trim removed 0 bases at V and 4 bases at J, leaving 16 bases unmatched. From germline, CDR1 is SGDLS and CDR2 YYNGEE. This CDR3 is built from 20 residues. The CDR3 loop reads CASSVDPRGGSGGAADTQYF. The CDR3 coding sequence is TGTGCCAGCAGCGTAGACCCCCGGGGTGGTAGCGGGGGGGCCGCAGATACGCAGTATTTT.

This clone occurred once. The V call is TRBV7-9, the J call TRBJ2-7; possibly TRBD1 for D (7 bases). CDR3 size: 14 residues. From germline, CDR1 is SEHNR and CDR2 FQNEAQ (reference sequence). The V end lost 4 bases, the J end lost 6 bases, and 16 bases lay between the germline ends. For the CDR3, the DNA is TGTGCCAGCAGCTCTCAGGGGGGTCAGCGCGAGCAGTACTTC. This gives the protein CASSSQGGQREQYF.

The rearrangement uses TRBV5-1 and TRBJ1-6, with D maybe TRBD1 (6 bases). There are 14 residues in the CDR3. Trimming pared 4 bases from V and 7 bases from J, leaving 12 bases between. The germline CDR1 and CDR2 sequences are SGHRS and YFSETQ. In DNA form, the CDR3 reads TGCGCCAGCAGCCTCGGACAGCAAAATTCACCCCTCCACTTT. As protein: CASSLGQQNSPLHF.

The chain joins TRBV5-1 to TRBJ2-5; a possible D gene is TRBD2 (5 bases). V was cut by 5 bases and J by 5 bases, with 16 bases left in between. This CDR3 has 14 amino acids. CDR1 and CDR2 (germline): SGHRS, YFSETQ. This chain's CDR3 is CASRRGTSGETQYF. The CDR3 nucleotides read TGCGCCAGCAGACGGGGAACCTCCGGGGAGACCCAGTACTTC.

The V gene is TRBV10-2, the J gene TRBJ1-6, with D possibly matching TRBD1 (5 bases). The V end was cut by 4 bases, the J end by 8 bases, with 9 bases between. This CDR3 spans 13 amino acids. Germline loops: CDR1 WSHSY, CDR2 SAAADI. CDR3 sequence reads: CASSGDRDSPLHF. In nucleotides, the CDR3 is TGCGCCAGCAGTGGGGACCGAGATTCACCCCTCCACTTT.

The sample holds a few counts of this clone. The chain uses TRBV25-1 and TRBJ2-2; TRBD1 aligns across 7 bases. The CDR3 sequence is 16 residues long. V shed 3 bases and J 6 bases; nucleotides not matched to a gene: 10. Germline-derived CDR1 and CDR2 are MGHDK and SYGVNS. The CDR3 reads CASSDPRQGRAGELFF. CDR3 bases: TGTGCCAGCAGTGATCCTCGACAGGGACGGGCCGGGGAGCTGTTTTTT.

V gene TRBV5-8 combines with J gene TRBJ2-1, with 13 bases matching TRBD2. The CDR3 runs 16 residues. Germline V gene sequence: CDR1 SGHTS, CDR2 YDEGEE. V trimming: 2 bases; J trimming: 4 bases; junction bases outside the gene matches: 3. CDR3 loop: CASSFGTSGVYNEQFF. The CDR3 DNA follows: TGTGCCAGCAGCTTCGGGACTAGCGGGGTATACAATGAGCAGTTCTTC.